Reported below is one T cell receptor beta chain. Using a J-beta primer mix together with a sample-barcoded 5' primer, a second PCR was run for roughly 6 to 12 cycles. MiXCR was run by TCRdb on the 5' RACE reads, yielding one entry per CDR3 protein. The table shows approximately 830,000 distinct CDR3 sequences, with about 59% occurring only once. The data derive from a study of blood T cells in healthy people across ages. Every donor provided 7.5 to 10 milliliters of peripheral blood. Germline V gives CDR1 DFQATT, CDR2 SNEGSKA (reference sequence). Trimming took 4 bases from V and 3 from J, leaving 7 bases between them. This CDR3 region has 12 residues.

The clonotype was recovered from a man younger than 45 in good health. Sequenced material: blood. This chain uses TRBV20-1 with TRBJ2-4; no definite D call. CDR3 sequence: CSAKKSKNIQYF. CDR3 nucleotide sequence: TGCAGTGCTAAGAAAAGCAAAAACATTCAGTACTTC.